Here is one T cell receptor (beta chain) with its context. The antigen it binds to is not known. No much larger clone is present one base from it, and per-base qualities are unavailable. TCR CDR3 regions were amplified from genomic DNA by multiplex PCR using the deep immunoSEQ assay. Genomic DNA extracted from each cell subset was distributed evenly over all wells of several immunoSEQ 96-well plates, and each plate served as one replicate. For sorted subsets, 150 to 200 ng genomic DNA, equal to tens of thousands of T cell genomes, was loaded into each replicate PCR. The purified libraries were quantified using a Qubit 3.0 fluorometer, sized with a Bioanalyzer 2100, and then quantified again using the KAPA Library Quantification kit. Each immunoSEQ 96-well plate was sequenced on its own single-read 150-cycle Illumina NextSeq 550 flow cell. As for how the authors treated the data: Because only junctional sequences without quality scores were contained in the immunoSEQ output, filtering matching that applied to full-length reads could not be performed. Sequences were annotated with PyIR, a Python wrapper for IgBLAST v1.9, and V/J genes and CDR3 were assigned using IMGT germline references. Reads were filtered out if the reads had weak V/J assignments (E-value above 1e-6), no CDR3, stop codons, out-of-frame junctions, or ambiguous translated residues. A V3J clonotype was defined by an identical inferred V gene, J gene, and CDR3 amino acid sequence. To compute the percentage overlap between repertoires, the number of shared unique clonotypes was divided by the size of the smaller repertoire. RTK rarefaction, the Chao1 estimator, and Recon v2.1 estimates of unobserved clonotypes were used to assess repertoire richness. OLGA was used to compute generation probabilities for all TCRbeta clonotypes that the gDNA method yielded from a few donors. Held by TCRdb, this immuneACCESS table contains in-frame sequences only and omits some clones. Under half of the omission traces to an unresolved V gene where checked; the cause of the rest is unknown. V and J calls plus clone size are reproduced from that table; the DNA served to infer D and trimming. The sample contains hundreds of thousands of clones, approximately 92% of them found a single time. The ten largest make up more than 20% of the sample.

These data are taken from a study of shared clonotypes between healthy human individuals (dated by TCRdb to 2019 to 2021). Turning to the overall study: Three men and two women, aged 18 to 49 years, made up the cohort. For each donor, CD4 naive and CD4 memory were each given three plates, CD8 naive was given two plates, and CD8 memory was given one plate. To estimate repertoire size and how much clonotypes are shared between individuals, the study performed deep sequencing of blood TCR repertoires from roughly five healthy adults. To increase sequencing depth and limit assay-specific biases, TCR repertoire library preparation and sequencing were carried out by different laboratories using diverse techniques. Per donor, leukapheresis produced somewhere between about 0.94 and 9.5 billion PBMCs. The study at large found these results: When several donors were compared, the shared fraction of clonotypes was about 5.4% for naive CD4, 3.5% to 4% for naive CD8, 2% to 2.5% for memory CD4, and roughly 0.43% for memory CD8. Compared with non-shared clonotypes, the clonotypes found in all four sorted-subset donors had higher generation probabilities. Incomplete sequencing was indicated by rarefaction of sorted-subset datasets, despite the large sequencing depth. Sampling was limited to blood, and TCR repertoires in tissue likely differ from TCR repertoires in blood. Estimated clonotype richness was generally larger for naive than for memory subsets. Pairwise subsampling led to the expectation that sequencing depth would affect the degree of clonotype sharing among donors. Because the study included a small number of donors, the genetic and exposure-history diversity represented was limited.

CD8 naive samples consisted of CD45RO-negative cells that were positively selected for CCR7, yielding a CD45RA+CCR7+ population without TemRA cells. Healthy HIV-negative adults with no recently reported acute infections or vaccinations were included as donors. All donors were Caucasian adults living in Nashville, Tennessee, USA. Blood was obtained by leukapheresis, after which PBMCs were separated by Ficoll-Histopaque density gradient centrifugation and cryopreserved in liquid nitrogen vapor phase. Analytical flow cytometry was used to check the purity and quantity of every magnetically sorted T cell population. From each sorted fraction, genomic DNA was isolated and quantified by UV absorbance on a Nanodrop 2000c. V and J lose 5 bases and 0 bases, and a span of 14 bases separates them. Via the germline V gene (reference sequence), CDR1 is MNHEY and CDR2 SMNVEV. The CDR3 numbers 15 residues from cysteine through phenylalanine. Only the CDR3 part of the read is kept: 45 bases, read in frame from the first base.

Specimen: naive CD8+ T cells sorted from blood. Sample cell subset or site, as interpreted from the label and publication: CD45RA+CCR7+. This receptor was taken from a man between 25 and 39 years old in good health. The rearranged segments are TRBV27 and TRBJ2-7; tentative D gene TRBD2, with 5 bases matching. The nucleotide sequence is given as TGTGCCAGCAGTCCCATAAGGAGGAGCTCCTACGAGCAGTACTTC. Translated, it gives CASSPIRRSSYEQYF.